This T cell receptor (beta chain) was documented in a study of metastatic and nonmetastatic thyroid tumors. Looking at the study overall: Samples came from malignant and benign thyroid patients, and repertoires were compared across blood and tumor or nodule tissue.

General study findings and limits: Reportedly, malignant thyroid tumors had significantly higher TCR beta diversity than benign nodules, in blood and tumor.

Original analysis: CDR3 differences across clinicopathological groups were used to build a distant-metastasis classifier for papillary thyroid cancer. TCRdb re-called the PCR reads through MiXCR. The V and J calls and clone size are TCRdb's, not the authors'. The table has about 92,000 clones, just under 15% seen once. This clone was observed at least ten times. Its antigen remains unknown. CDR1 and CDR2 from the germline V gene are MNHEY and SVGAGI. V trimming: 2 bases; J trimming: 4 bases; junction bases outside the gene matches: 4. The CDR3 loop spans 15 amino acids. Patients were all untreated before their thyroid surgery.

The rearrangement uses TRBV6-5 and TRBJ2-2; TRBD1 matches at 7 bases. The receptor was derived from a female donor with papillary thyroid cancer or a benign thyroid nodule (not recorded which). Some clones in this sample may be carry-over from other donors' samples. The material sequenced was blood. CDR3 bases: TGTGCCAGCAGTTACACAGGGGACCTCACCGGGGAGCTGTTTTTT. This gives the protein CASSYTGDLTGELFF.